This TCR beta chain was sequenced for a study of naive and memory T cell subsets. Study-level findings and limits: Possibly reflecting memory cells re-expressing CD45RA, a few larger clonotypes occurred in naive repertoires, especially CD8.

The sample holds a few counts of this clonotype. What it binds is unknown. Separate alpha and beta amplification began at the second PCR step. Cells stained for CD3, CD4, CD8, CD45RA and CD27 were sorted into four subsets. J was trimmed by 5 bases and V by 0 bases; bases with no gene match: 4. Germline CDR1 is SQVTM and CDR2 is ANQGSEA. CDR3 length: 15 residues. Two oligonucleotides, mixed equimolar, formed the beta constant-region primer covering TRBC1 and TRBC2. The ligated cDNA underwent four PCR rounds using SP2 and nested alpha and beta constant-region primers. TCRdb passed the UMI-ligation and nested PCR reads through MiXCR, listing each CDR3 protein once. The sample holds around 140,000 distinct CDR3 sequences; roughly 22% are singletons and the top ten take 0.11%.

The chain employs TRBV29-1 and TRBJ2-3; 11 nucleotides agree with TRBD2. Sequencing was done on a sample of naive CD4+ T cells from blood. The TCR sequence derives from a human donor in good health. In DNA, the CDR3 is TGCAGCGTTGAAGATCGAGGACTAGCGGGAGATACGCAGTATTTT. This codes for CSVEDRGLAGDTQYF.